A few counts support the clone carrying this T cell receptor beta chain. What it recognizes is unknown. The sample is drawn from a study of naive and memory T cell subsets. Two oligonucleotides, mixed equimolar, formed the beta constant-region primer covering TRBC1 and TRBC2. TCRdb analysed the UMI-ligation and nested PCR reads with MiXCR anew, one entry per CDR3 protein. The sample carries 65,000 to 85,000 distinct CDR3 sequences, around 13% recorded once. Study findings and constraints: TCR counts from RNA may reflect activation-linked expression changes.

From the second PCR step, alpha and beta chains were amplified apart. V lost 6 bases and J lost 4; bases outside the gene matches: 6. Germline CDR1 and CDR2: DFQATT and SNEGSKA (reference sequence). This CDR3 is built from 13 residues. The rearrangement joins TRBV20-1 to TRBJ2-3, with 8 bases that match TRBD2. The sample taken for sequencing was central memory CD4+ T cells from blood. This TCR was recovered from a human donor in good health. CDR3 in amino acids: CSAGGAGADTQYF. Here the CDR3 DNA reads TGCAGTGCCGGGGGGGCAGGGGCAGATACGCAGTATTTT.